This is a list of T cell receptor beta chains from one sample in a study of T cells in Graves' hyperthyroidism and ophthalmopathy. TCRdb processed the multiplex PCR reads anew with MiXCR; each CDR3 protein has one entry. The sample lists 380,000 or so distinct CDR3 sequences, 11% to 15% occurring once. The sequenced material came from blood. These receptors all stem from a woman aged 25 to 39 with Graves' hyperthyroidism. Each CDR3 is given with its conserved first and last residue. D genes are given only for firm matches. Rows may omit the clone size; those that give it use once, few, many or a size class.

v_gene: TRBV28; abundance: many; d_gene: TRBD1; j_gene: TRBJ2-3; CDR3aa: CASSTGVGVGTDTQYF
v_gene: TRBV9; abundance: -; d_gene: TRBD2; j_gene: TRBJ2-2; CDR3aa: CASSVSGGGELFF
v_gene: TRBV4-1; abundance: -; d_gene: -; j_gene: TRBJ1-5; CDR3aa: CASSQEPNQPQHF
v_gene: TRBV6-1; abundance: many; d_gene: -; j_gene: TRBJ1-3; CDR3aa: CASRGTTISGNTIYF
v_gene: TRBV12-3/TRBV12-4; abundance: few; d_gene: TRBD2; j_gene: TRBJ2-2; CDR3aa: CASSPVAGGPGGELFF
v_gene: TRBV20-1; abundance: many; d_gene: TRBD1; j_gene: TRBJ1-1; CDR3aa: CSARADRGRDEAFF
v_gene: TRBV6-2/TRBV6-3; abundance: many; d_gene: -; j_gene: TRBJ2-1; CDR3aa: CASSSANGDNEQFF
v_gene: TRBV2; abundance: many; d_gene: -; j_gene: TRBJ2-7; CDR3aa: CASNGLSFEQYF
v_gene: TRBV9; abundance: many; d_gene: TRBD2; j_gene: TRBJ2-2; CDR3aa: CASSVSGTNTGELFF
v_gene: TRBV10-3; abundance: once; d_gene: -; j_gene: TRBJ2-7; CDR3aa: CATRGGLGGYEQYF
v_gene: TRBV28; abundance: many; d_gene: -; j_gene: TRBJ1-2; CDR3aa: CASTRPGRAGYGYTF
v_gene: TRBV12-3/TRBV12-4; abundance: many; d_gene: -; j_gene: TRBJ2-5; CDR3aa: CASSLKKTKETQYF
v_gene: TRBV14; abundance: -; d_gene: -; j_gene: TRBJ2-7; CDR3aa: CASSQDVGRDEQYF
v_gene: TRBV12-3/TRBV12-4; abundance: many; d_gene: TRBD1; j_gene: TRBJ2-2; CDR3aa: CASSLSRDRAVGGWLFF
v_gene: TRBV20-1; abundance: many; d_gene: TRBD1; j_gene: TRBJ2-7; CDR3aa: CSAQNRDSSREQYF
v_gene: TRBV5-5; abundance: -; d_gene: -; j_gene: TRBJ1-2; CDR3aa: CASSLLQVWREGYTF
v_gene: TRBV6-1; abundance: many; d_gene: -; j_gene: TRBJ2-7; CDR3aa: CASSYGPRSYEQYF
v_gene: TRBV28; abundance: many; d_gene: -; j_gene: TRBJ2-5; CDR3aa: CASSLGRTRETQYF
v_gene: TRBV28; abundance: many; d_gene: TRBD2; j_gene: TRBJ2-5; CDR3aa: CASGGGYSPQETQYF
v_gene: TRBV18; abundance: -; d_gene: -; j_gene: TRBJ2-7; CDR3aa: CASSPPDGNLSEQYF
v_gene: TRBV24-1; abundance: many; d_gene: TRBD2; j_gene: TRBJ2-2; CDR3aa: CATSAFPPGLASHRTGELFF
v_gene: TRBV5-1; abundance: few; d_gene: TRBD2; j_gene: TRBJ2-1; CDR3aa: CASSFSGSLQFF
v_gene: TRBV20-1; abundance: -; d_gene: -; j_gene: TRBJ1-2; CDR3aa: CSAQARQTSYGYTF
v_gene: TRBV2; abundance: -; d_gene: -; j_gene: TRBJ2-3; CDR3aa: CASKRWGLVADTQYF
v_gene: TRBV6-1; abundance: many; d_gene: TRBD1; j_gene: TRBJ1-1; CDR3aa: CASSEETGVPFF
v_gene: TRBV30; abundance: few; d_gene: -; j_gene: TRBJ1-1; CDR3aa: CAWSSYDIAEAFF
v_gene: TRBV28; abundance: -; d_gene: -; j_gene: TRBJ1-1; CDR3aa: CASKKGRYTEAFF
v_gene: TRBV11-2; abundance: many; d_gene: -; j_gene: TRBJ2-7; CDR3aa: CASSLSSGAGTLNYEQYF
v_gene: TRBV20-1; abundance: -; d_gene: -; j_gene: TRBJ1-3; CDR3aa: CSAGWMRASGGNTIYF
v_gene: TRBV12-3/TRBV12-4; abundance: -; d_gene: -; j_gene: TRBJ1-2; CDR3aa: CASSSKSGLYGYTF
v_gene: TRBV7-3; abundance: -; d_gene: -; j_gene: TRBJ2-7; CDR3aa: CASSFGQNYEQYF
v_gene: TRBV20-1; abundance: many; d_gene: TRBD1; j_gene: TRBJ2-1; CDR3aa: CSAMTGNNEQFF
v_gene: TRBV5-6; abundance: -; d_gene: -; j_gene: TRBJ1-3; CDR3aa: CASSNQQGTGNTIYF
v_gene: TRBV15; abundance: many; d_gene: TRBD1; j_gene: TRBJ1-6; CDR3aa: CATSRAGGTLGPLHF
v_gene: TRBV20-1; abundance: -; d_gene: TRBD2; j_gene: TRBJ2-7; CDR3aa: CSASWFSDGREQYF
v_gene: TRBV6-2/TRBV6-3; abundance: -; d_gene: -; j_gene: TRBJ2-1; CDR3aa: CASTLQLLNLGGDEFF
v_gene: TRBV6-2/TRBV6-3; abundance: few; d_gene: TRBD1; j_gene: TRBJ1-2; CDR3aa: CASSPRDSRGYTF
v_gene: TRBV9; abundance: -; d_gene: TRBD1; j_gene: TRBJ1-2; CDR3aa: CASSVAGTGVYGYTF
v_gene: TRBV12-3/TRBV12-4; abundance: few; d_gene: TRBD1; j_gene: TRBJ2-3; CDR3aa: CASNTTGGTDTQYF
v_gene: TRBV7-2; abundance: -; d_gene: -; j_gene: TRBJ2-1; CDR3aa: CASTRQVEQFF
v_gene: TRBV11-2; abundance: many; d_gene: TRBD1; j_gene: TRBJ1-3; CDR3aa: CASSLENRGHGNTIYF
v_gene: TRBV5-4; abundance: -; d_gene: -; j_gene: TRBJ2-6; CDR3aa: CASSLEPTASGANVLTF
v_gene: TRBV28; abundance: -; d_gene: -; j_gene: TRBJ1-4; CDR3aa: CASSFSQGREKLFF
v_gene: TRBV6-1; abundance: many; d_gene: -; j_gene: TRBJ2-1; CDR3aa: CASTHGSPFFRYNEQFF
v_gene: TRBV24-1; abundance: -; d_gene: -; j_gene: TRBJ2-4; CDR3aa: CATSDFAPGARAKNIQYF
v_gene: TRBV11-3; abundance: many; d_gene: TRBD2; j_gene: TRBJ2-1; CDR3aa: CASSLDYSGRTNEQFF